This T cell receptor beta chain was captured in a study of cytomegalovirus exposure and HLA in healthy donors. The overall study: Of a few hundred genotyped donors, 80% to 85% grouped in the Caucasian-associated ancestry cluster.

Study outcomes and limitations: The authors later found most CMV-associated TCR beta chains appeared HLA-restricted. A missense DCLRE1C variant was associated with V- and J-gene trimming of TCR beta chains in a later analysis, and an independent cohort replicated the association.

Concerning this clone itself: Its antigen is not identified.

From germline, CDR1 is SGHRS and CDR2 YFSETQ. With 7 bases clipped from V and 5 bases from J, the junction kept 10 bases outside the gene matches. The CDR3 consists of 16 residues. Those who donated were healthy bone marrow donors. This PCR relied on a set of 60 Vbeta primers and 13 Jbeta primers. Here immunoSEQ multiplex PCR was the method, and the copy in TCRdb shows in-frame clones only, minus some. The sample holds 150,000 or so clones; about 72% are singletons and the top ten take 1.3% to 1.5%. The receptor was derived from a female donor in good health and CMV-seronegative. The gene calls are TRBV5-1 and TRBJ2-3; 13 bases are shared with TRBD2. The sample comprised PBMCs. DNA for the CDR3: TGCGCCAGCTCACCCGGGACTAGCGGGATGGTAGATACGCAGTATTTT. Translated, it gives CASSPGTSGMVDTQYF.